Here is one TCR beta chain with its context. Its antigen is unidentified. These data are taken from a study of T cells after yellow fever vaccination. Study context: Researchers used SMART-Seq v4 Ultra Low Input to prepare fractions that had low cell numbers.

General study points: Within FACS-sorted repertoires, abundant clonotypes contaminating from the bulk population could be present.

As TCR cDNA was made by 5'RACE template switching, a universal primer site and UMIs were added. Using its own MiXCR run on the 5' RACE reads, TCRdb lists one record per CDR3 protein. This sample has about 300,000 distinct CDR3 sequences, with around 6.8% found just once. CDR3 length: 14 residues. V was clipped by 6 bases and J by 4 bases, with 16 bases between them. The germline V gene encodes CDR1 KGHSH and CDR2 LQKENI. The receptor comes from a man aged 18-30 years who received the YFV17D yellow fever vaccine. The J gene is TRBJ2-7, the V gene TRBV18, with D possibly called TRBD1 or TRBD2 (5 bases each). This sample comprised PBMCs, obtained approximately 40 days after the first yellow fever vaccination. For the CDR3, the DNA is TGTGCCAGCTCTACAACAGAAGGGGAGTACGAGCAGTACGTC. Its protein product is CASSTTEGEYEQYV.